These T cell receptor beta chains were read from a single sample in a study of cytomegalovirus exposure and HLA in healthy donors. Here immunoSEQ multiplex PCR was the method, and the copy in TCRdb shows in-frame clones only, minus some. The sample consists of 120,000 to 150,000 clones, approximately 79% of them appearing once. Specimen: PBMCs. Source of these receptors: a middle-aged woman in good health and CMV-seropositive. The CDR3 runs from the conserved cysteine through the conserved F or W. Each record gives: J gene, D gene, V gene, clone size, CDR3 protein, CDR3 DNA. D genes are given only for firm matches. Clone size is not always given. Where it is, it says once, few, many or a class for expanded clones.

J: TRBJ2-3
D: NA
V: TRBV27
size: NA
CDR3: CASSPERLGPTDTQYF
DNA: TGTGCCAGCAGTCCTGAAAGGTTGGGGCCCACAGATACGCAGTATTTT

J: TRBJ2-5
D: TRBD1
V: TRBV5-3
size: few
CDR3: CARSPEGGQTQYF
DNA: TGTGCCAGAAGCCCGGAAGGGGGCCAGACCCAGTACTTC

J: TRBJ1-5
D: TRBD1
V: TRBV6-1
size: NA
CDR3: CASSEPGTGTGDQPQHF
DNA: TGTGCCAGCAGTGAGCCGGGGACAGGGACGGGGGATCAGCCCCAGCATTTT

J: TRBJ1-3
D: NA
V: TRBV6-1
size: NA
CDR3: CASSGTGLEAGNTIYF
DNA: TGTGCCAGCAGTGGAACAGGGTTGGAAGCTGGAAACACCATATATTTT

J: TRBJ1-2
D: NA
V: TRBV18
size: NA
CDR3: CASSPPGQLGGNYGYTF
DNA: TGTGCCAGCTCACCACCGGGGCAGCTCGGTGGTAACTATGGCTACACCTTC

J: TRBJ2-7
D: NA
V: TRBV9
size: NA
CDR3: CASSVEGQGVVEQYF
DNA: TGTGCCAGCAGCGTAGAAGGACAAGGGGTTGTCGAGCAGTACTTC

J: TRBJ2-7
D: NA
V: TRBV29-1
size: NA
CDR3: CSVEIRDYEQYF
DNA: TGCAGCGTTGAGATCAGGGACTACGAGCAGTACTTC

J: TRBJ2-3
D: TRBD2
V: TRBV7-3
size: NA
CDR3: CASSQGASGGATDTQYF
DNA: TGTGCCAGCAGTCAAGGGGCTAGCGGGGGGGCCACAGATACGCAGTATTTT

J: TRBJ2-5
D: TRBD2
V: TRBV10-2
size: few
CDR3: CASSEFPTSGEETQYF
DNA: TGCGCCAGCAGTGAGTTTCCGACTAGCGGAGAAGAGACCCAGTACTTC

J: TRBJ2-3
D: TRBD2
V: TRBV2
size: NA
CDR3: CASPFGGTSTDTQYF
DNA: TGTGCCAGCCCCTTCGGGGGGACTAGCACAGATACGCAGTATTTT

J: TRBJ1-2
D: TRBD1
V: TRBV5-1
size: few
CDR3: CASTQLPNPGQADYGYTF
DNA: TGCGCCAGCACGCAACTACCGAACCCAGGACAGGCGGACTATGGCTACACCTTC

J: TRBJ2-2
D: NA
V: TRBV27
size: NA
CDR3: CASSFLSGELFF
DNA: TGTGCCAGCAGTTTCCTTTCCGGGGAGCTGTTTTTT

J: TRBJ1-5
D: NA
V: TRBV28
size: NA
CDR3: CASSLYGQPQHF
DNA: TGTGCCAGCAGTTTATACGGTCAGCCCCAGCATTTT

J: TRBJ1-2
D: TRBD1
V: TRBV28
size: NA
CDR3: CASSPPVGQYYGYTF
DNA: TGTGCCAGCAGTCCCCCGGTGGGACAGTACTATGGCTACACCTTC

J: TRBJ2-2
D: NA
V: TRBV5-1
size: NA
CDR3: CASSLGGALAGELFF
DNA: TGCGCCAGCAGCTTGGGCGGGGCCCTAGCCGGGGAGCTGTTTTTT

J: TRBJ2-5
D: NA
V: TRBV7-7
size: few
CDR3: CASSLGGNQETQYF
DNA: TGTGCCAGCAGCTTAGGAGGCAACCAAGAGACCCAGTACTTC

J: TRBJ1-4
D: NA
V: TRBV29-1
size: once
CDR3: CSVAASTNEKLFF
DNA: TGCAGCGTCGCAGCTAGTACTAATGAAAAACTGTTTTTT

J: TRBJ1-4
D: TRBD1
V: TRBV28
size: NA
CDR3: CASREDRASGEKLFF
DNA: TGTGCCAGCAGGGAAGACAGGGCTTCGGGAGAAAAACTGTTTTTT

J: TRBJ2-5
D: TRBD2
V: TRBV5-5
size: NA
CDR3: CASSLGLAGPQETQYF
DNA: TGTGCCAGCAGCTTGGGACTAGCGGGGCCCCAAGAGACCCAGTACTTC

J: TRBJ1-5
D: TRBD1
V: TRBV28
size: NA
CDR3: CASSPDRGPNNQPQHF
DNA: TGTGCCAGCAGTCCAGACAGGGGGCCAAACAATCAGCCCCAGCATTTT

J: TRBJ2-3
D: NA
V: TRBV6-1
size: NA
CDR3: CASSGRGGGTTDTQYF
DNA: TGTGCCAGCAGTGGTCGTGGGGGGGGCACGACAGATACGCAGTATTTT

J: TRBJ2-1
D: TRBD1
V: TRBV7-6
size: NA
CDR3: CASSSDVGTAQFF
DNA: TGTGCCAGCAGCTCCGATGTTGGGACAGCACAGTTCTTC

J: TRBJ2-3
D: TRBD2
V: TRBV5-1
size: NA
CDR3: CASSLVATSGVVDTQYF
DNA: TGCGCCAGCAGCTTGGTTGCGACTAGCGGGGTAGTGGATACGCAGTATTTT

J: TRBJ1-5
D: TRBD1
V: TRBV19
size: NA
CDR3: CASSSLDRGLYQPQHF
DNA: TGTGCCAGTAGTTCCTTGGACAGGGGGCTTTATCAGCCCCAGCATTTT

J: TRBJ2-2
D: NA
V: TRBV6-5
size: few
CDR3: CASSRGSTGELFF
DNA: TGTGCCAGCAGCAGGGGTAGCACCGGGGAGCTGTTTTTT

J: TRBJ1-4
D: NA
V: TRBV18
size: NA
CDR3: CASSPRQVEKLFF
DNA: TGTGCCAGCTCACCAAGGCAGGTTGAAAAACTGTTTTTT